These 27 T cell receptor beta chains were all obtained from the same sample, sequenced in a study of blood T cell repertoires in COVID-19. Measured with immunoSEQ multiplex PCR; TCRdb has only the in-frame clones, and not every one. The sample holds about 210,000 clones, approximately 91% seen once. The sequencing input was peripheral blood. These receptors all stem from a woman aged 35 to 49 with acute or convalescent COVID-19.

The chain combines TRBV29-1 with TRBJ1-2, with 8 nucleotides matching TRBD1. CDR3 length equals 12 residues. Per the germline V gene, CDR1 is SQVTM and CDR2 is ANQGSEA. With V trimmed by 7 bases and J by 7 bases, 8 bases remained unmatched. CDR3 amino acids: CSGDQGAVGYTF. CDR3 nucleotide sequence: TGCAGCGGGGACCAGGGGGCGGTTGGCTACACCTTC.

The V call is TRBV18, the J call TRBJ2-5, with TRBD2 identical over 8 bases. Germline V gives CDR1 KGHSH, CDR2 LQKENI. With V trimmed by 1 base and J by 1 base, 8 bases remained unmatched. The CDR3 is made up of 17 amino acids. The CDR3 region has the DNA TGTGCCAGCTCACCACTGGCGGGGGGCCCTCCCCAAGAGACCCAGTACTTC. Its protein product is CASSPLAGGPPQETQYF.

V gene TRBV30 combines with J gene TRBJ1-4; 9 positions match TRBD1. Looked up from germline, CDR1 is GTSNPN and CDR2 is SVGIG (reference sequence). This CDR3 is 14 amino acids long. J was trimmed by 6 bases and V by 7 bases; bases with no gene match: 9. The CDR3 here is CASKPRDRDEKLFF. Here the CDR3 DNA reads TGTGCCTCGAAGCCCCGGGACAGGGATGAAAAACTGTTTTTT.

This clone was detected a few times. This chain connects TRBV6-6 to TRBJ1-2; D is uncertain. Trimming took 2 bases from V and 5 from J, leaving 15 bases between them. Germline CDR1 and CDR2: MNHNY and SVGAGI (reference sequence). CDR3 size: 15 residues. The CDR3 bases are TGTGCCAGCAGTTACGAGGGTCGGGTATATTATGGCTACACCTTC. This translates into CASSYEGRVYYGYTF.

This clone was counted once. The V call is TRBV10-1, the J call TRBJ1-2, with no clear D. Germline values: CDR1 WNHNN, CDR2 SYGVQD (reference sequence). The CDR3 sequence is 13 residues long. The V and J ends lost 3 bases and 6 bases respectively, with 11 bases between them. The chain's CDR3 is CASSDGGSHGYTF. The DNA of the CDR3 is TGCGCCAGCAGTGATGGAGGGTCCCATGGCTACACCTTC.

This clone was picked up a small number of times. The chain combines TRBV24-1 with TRBJ2-1; 10 bases match TRBD1. CDR3 length: 18 residues. V gave up 4 bases and J gave up 4 bases; unmatched junction bases: 12. Germline CDR1 and CDR2: KGHDR and SFDVKD. The CDR3 nucleotides read TGTGCCACCAGTGACTACACCTCCGGGACAGGGGCTTACAATGAGCAGTTCTTC. Translation: CATSDYTSGTGAYNEQFF.

This clone was counted a few times. This CDR3 reads CASSLNRDSTEAFF. Here the CDR3 DNA reads TGTGCCAGCAGTCTAAACCGGGACAGCACTGAAGCTTTCTTT. This chain links TRBV27 with TRBJ1-1; 7 bases align to TRBD1. The germline gives CDR1 MNHEY, CDR2 SMNVEV (reference sequence). The CDR3 is 14 amino acids. The J segment lost 4 bases and the V segment lost 5 bases, leaving 7 bases of the junction unmatched.

The V call is TRBV5-1, the J call TRBJ2-3; 7 bases agree with TRBD1. V was clipped by 4 bases and J by 3 bases; unmatched bases: 5. The germline gives CDR1 SGHRS, CDR2 YFSETQ. This CDR3 is built from 14 residues. The CDR3 nucleotides read TGCGCCAGCAGCGCCGGACAGGAGACAGATACGCAGTATTTT. Its protein is CASSAGQETDTQYF.

This clone was detected only once. One end of the junction is discordant with germline, which a read error may explain. The V gene is TRBV9, the J gene TRBJ2-3; the D gene is possibly TRBD1 (6 bases). This CDR3 has 15 residues. CDR1 and CDR2 (germline): SGDLS, YYNGEE. CDR3 amino acids: CASSSKQGPTNTQYF. The CDR3 nucleotides are TGTGCCAGCAGCTCAAAGCAGGGGCCCACAAATACGCAGTATTTT.

This clone came up once. This sequence joins TRBV5-5 and TRBJ2-7, with D tentatively TRBD1 (5 bases). With 4 bases removed from V and 5 bases from J, the gap between germline ends came to 13 bases. Germline lookup yields CDR1 SGHKS and CDR2 YYEKEE (reference sequence). The CDR3 sequence is 13 residues long. CDR3 sequence reads: CASSAIWGHEQYV. The CDR3 DNA reads TGTGCCAGCAGCGCCATTTGGGGCCACGAGCAGTACGTC.

The chain uses TRBV7-9 and TRBJ2-1; 9 nucleotides agree with TRBD2. V lost 0 bases to trimming and J lost 6 bases; unmatched junction nucleotides: 6. The CDR3 length is 16 residues. Germline CDR1 SEHNR, CDR2 FQNEAQ (reference sequence). CDR3 in DNA: TGTGCCAGCAGCTTAGCAGGCGGGGGGGCCCTCAATGAGCAGTTCTTC. It codes for CASSLAGGGALNEQFF. Variable domain in full (rest from reference TRBV7-9 and TRBJ2-1): DTGVSQNPRHKITKRGQNVTFRCDPISEHNRLYWYRQTLGQGPEFLTYFQNEAQLEKSRLLSDRFSAERPKGSFSTLEIQRTEQGDSAMYLCASSLAGGGALNEQFFGPGTRLTVL.

The V call is TRBV14, the J call TRBJ2-7; the D is unclear. The CDR3 extends over 13 amino acids. The germline V and J ends were trimmed by 0 bases and 6 bases, with 9 bases remaining between them. CDR1 is SGHDN, CDR2 FVKESK, per germline. The CDR3, as DNA: TGTGCCAGCAGCCAAGATTCTCTAGGCGAGCAGTACGTC. It specifies CASSQDSLGEQYV.

This rearrangement joins TRBV29-1 to TRBJ1-1; D not certain. The CDR3 runs 11 residues. CDR1 and CDR2 from the germline V gene are SQVTM and ANQGSEA. The germline V and J ends were trimmed by 7 bases and 2 bases, with 8 bases remaining between them. The CDR3 sequence is CSAQINTEAFF. The CDR3 region has the DNA TGCAGCGCACAGATTAACACTGAAGCTTTCTTT.

V gene TRBV29-1 combines with J gene TRBJ2-2, with 12 bases matching TRBD1. The CDR3 extends over 14 amino acids. V lost 6 bases and J lost 6; bases outside the gene matches: 5. CDR1 and CDR2 from the germline V gene are SQVTM and ANQGSEA. The CDR3 loop is CSVRDRGLAGELFF. The CDR3, as DNA: TGCAGCGTCCGGGACAGGGGGCTCGCCGGGGAGCTGTTTTTT.

The chain carries TRBV5-1 and TRBJ1-6; no reliable D call. The V end was cut by 5 bases, the J end by 0 bases, with 9 bases between. Germline assignment: CDR1 SGHRS and CDR2 YFSETQ. The length of the CDR3 is 15 residues. The CDR3 loop reads CASSTPSSYNSPLHF. CDR3 DNA: TGCGCCAGCAGTACTCCTAGCTCCTATAATTCACCCCTCCACTTT.

The chain couples TRBV2 to TRBJ2-5, with 7 bases fitting TRBD1. Looked up from germline, CDR1 is SNHLY and CDR2 is FYNNEI. V was pared by 4 bases and J by 6 bases, with 8 bases of the junction left unmatched. The length of the CDR3 is 14 residues. The CDR3 here is CASSGIQGRKTQYF. CDR3 DNA sequence: TGTGCCAGCAGTGGCATACAGGGGCGGAAGACCCAGTACTTC. Looking up the rest from reference TRBV2 and TRBJ2-5 gives the full variable domain: EPEVTQTPSHQVTQMGQEVILRCVPISNHLYFYWYRQILGQKVEFLVSFYNNEISEKSEIFDDQFSVERPDGSNFTLKIRSTKLEDSAMYFCASSGIQGRKTQYFGPGTRLLVL.

The V gene is TRBV27, the J gene TRBJ1-5; no clear D gene. Trimming removed 8 bases at V and 6 bases at J, with 11 bases between. Germline V gene data show CDR1 as MNHEY and CDR2 as SMNVEV (reference sequence). The CDR3 sequence is 12 residues long. The DNA for the CDR3 is TGTGCCAGCGGGGAGCGAGGTCAGCCCCAGCATTTT. Its protein is CASGERGQPQHF.

The chain employs TRBV2 and TRBJ1-2; D not certain. Trimming removed 0 bases from V and 7 bases from J, with 15 bases in between. The CDR3 sequence is 15 residues long. Germline CDR1 SNHLY, CDR2 FYNNEI. CDR3 amino acids: CASSEALRAAGGYTF. CDR3 DNA sequence: TGTGCCAGCAGTGAAGCGCTTCGGGCAGCGGGTGGCTACACCTTC. The whole variable domain, remainder taken from reference TRBV2 and TRBJ1-2, is EPEVTQTPSHQVTQMGQEVILRCVPISNHLYFYWYRQILGQKVEFLVSFYNNEISEKSEIFDDQFSVERPDGSNFTLKIRSTKLEDSAMYFCASSEALRAAGGYTFGSGTRLTVV.

J is TRBJ1-4 and V is TRBV19; D might be TRBD1 (5 bases). The V end lost 0 bases, the J end lost 11 bases, and 19 bases lay between the germline ends. Per germline, CDR1 LNHDA and CDR2 SQIVND (reference sequence). This CDR3 spans 16 amino acids. In DNA, the CDR3 is TGTGCCAGTAGTATAGATCGCGGGACGGGGGGTCGGAAACTGTTTTTT. It codes for CASSIDRGTGGRKLFF.

In this sample, this clone turned up once. V gene TRBV6-1 combines with J gene TRBJ1-2, with D perhaps TRBD1 (6 bases). Trimming stripped 2 bases from V and 4 bases from J, with 14 bases between. The V gene's germline CDR1 is MNHNS and CDR2 SASEGT. The CDR3 extends over 15 amino acids. The DNA for the CDR3 is TGTGCCAGCAGTGAACAGGGAGGGGGTGGCTATGGCTACACCTTC. It codes for CASSEQGGGGYGYTF.

This clone was recorded once. The genes are TRBV3-1 (or the pseudogene TRBV3-2) and TRBJ2-3; TRBD2 agrees at 11 bases. The J segment lost 5 bases and the V segment lost 2 bases, leaving 3 bases of the junction unmatched. Germline CDR1 reads LGHDT; CDR2 reads YNNKEL (reference sequence). The CDR3 is made up of 15 amino acids. CDR3 DNA sequence: TGTGCCAGCAGCCAAAGTAGCGGGGGGGTAGATACGCAGTATTTT. It yields the protein CASSQSSGGVDTQYF.

The chain links TRBV19 to TRBJ1-5; D gene ambiguous. Trimming stripped 6 bases from V and 6 bases from J, with 15 bases between. CDR1 and CDR2 (germline): LNHDA, SQIVND (reference sequence). This CDR3 comprises 14 residues. CDR3 protein: CASSLSFGGQPQHF. The CDR3 DNA reads as TGTGCCAGTAGCCTAAGTTTCGGCGGTCAGCCCCAGCATTTT.

The V call is TRBV2, the J call TRBJ2-5; no definite D call. With 6 bases removed from V and 0 bases from J, the gap between germline ends came to 14 bases. Germline V gene data show CDR1 as SNHLY and CDR2 as FYNNEI. The CDR3 is 15 residues long. The CDR3 nucleotides read TGTGCCAGCAGCGACCCCGCCAGGTACCAAGAGACCCAGTACTTC. It specifies CASSDPARYQETQYF.

The chain links TRBV5-1 to TRBJ1-3; no definite D call. Germline CDR1 is SGHRS and CDR2 is YFSETQ. The germline V and J ends were trimmed by 4 bases and 4 bases, with 12 bases remaining between them. The CDR3 contains 14 residues. CDR3 sequence: CASSPSLQGNTIYF. The CDR3 DNA reads as TGCGCCAGCAGCCCTTCCCTACAGGGAAACACCATATATTTT.

The rearrangement links TRBV9 to TRBJ1-1, with 7 bases aligning to TRBD1. This CDR3 is built from 15 residues. V trimming: 0 bases; J trimming: 2 bases; junction bases outside the gene matches: 4. Germline values: CDR1 SGDLS, CDR2 YYNGEE. DNA for the CDR3: TGTGCCAGCAGCGTAGGTCGACAGGGCAACACTGAAGCTTTCTTT. Translating gives CASSVGRQGNTEAFF.

The V call is TRBV6-5, the J call TRBJ2-4, with D perhaps matching TRBD2 (6 bases). CDR3 length equals 15 residues. V was trimmed by 7 bases and J by 3 bases, leaving 16 bases between them. Germline V gene lookup returns CDR1 MNHEY and CDR2 SVGAGI. The CDR3 loop is CASKGWGVVKNIQYF. The CDR3 DNA follows: TGTGCCAGCAAAGGGTGGGGGGTTGTCAAAAACATTCAGTACTTC.

The chain joins TRBV11-2 to TRBJ1-4; 10 bases are shared with TRBD1. This CDR3 comprises 15 residues. Germline V CDR1 and CDR2: SGHAT, FQNNGV. V trimming: 3 bases; J trimming: 4 bases; junction bases outside the gene matches: 2. The CDR3 DNA reads TGTGCCAGCAGCTTCGACAGGGGGCATAATGAAAAACTGTTTTTT. Amino acid sequence: CASSFDRGHNEKLFF. Full variable domain (remainder filled in from reference TRBV11-2 and TRBJ1-4): EAGVAQSPRYKIIEKRQSVAFWCNPISGHATLYWYQQILGQGPKLLIQFQNNGVVDDSQLPKDRFSAERLKGVDSTLKIQPAKLEDSAVYLCASSFDRGHNEKLFFGSGTQLSVL.